Each of the 9 T cell receptor beta chains below was sequenced from the same sample in a study of OX40 agonist ivuxolimab in advanced cancers. The repertoire was sequenced with immunoSEQ multiplex PCR; TCRdb's copy has only in-frame clones and lacks some. This sample has roughly 69,000 clones; about 90% occur once, and the top ten carry 5.2%. The sequencing here drew on CD4+ or CD8+ T cells sorted from blood, taken in a trial of the OX40 agonist ivuxolimab. These receptors were taken from an adult with an advanced solid tumor such as melanoma, head and neck, liver or kidney cancer.

This chain links TRBV12-5 with TRBJ1-1; D gene uncertain. The CDR3 contains 15 residues. The germline gives CDR1 LGHNT, CDR2 FRNRAP. Between the trimmed V and J ends, which lost 0 bases and 4 bases, there was a span of 12 bases. The CDR3 is CASGLVLGRGTEAFF. CDR3 coding DNA: TGTGCTAGTGGTTTGGTTTTAGGTCGCGGCACTGAAGCTTTCTTT. Variable domain in full (rest from reference TRBV12-5 and TRBJ1-1): DARVTQTPRHKVTEMGQEVTMRCQPILGHNTVFWYRQTMMQGLELLAYFRNRAPLDDSGMPKDRFSAEMPDATLATLKIQPSEPRDSAVYFCASGLVLGRGTEAFFGQGTRLTVV.

This chain connects TRBV7-8 to TRBJ1-1; perhaps TRBD1 as D (5 bases). The CDR3 is 14 residues long. CDR1 is SGHVS and CDR2 is FQNEAQ in the germline V gene. The ends were cut back, 0 bases at V and 8 bases at J, with 13 bases in the middle. DNA of the CDR3: TGTGCCAGCAGCTTAGCGCGGGGGGTAAGGGAAGCTTTCTTT. It codes for CASSLARGVREAFF.

This sequence joins TRBV5-6 and TRBJ2-1; TRBD2 matches at 11 bases. V lost 4 bases, J lost 4 bases, and 7 bases stayed unmatched. CDR1 is SGHDT, CDR2 YYEEEE, per germline. This CDR3 region has 16 residues. The CDR3: CASSLPGLADYNEQFF. CDR3 coding DNA: TGTGCCAGCAGCCTACCGGGACTAGCGGATTACAATGAGCAGTTCTTC.

The chain employs TRBV14 and TRBJ1-3, with TRBD1 identical over 9 bases. Germline trimming cut 4 bases from V and 7 bases from J; bases unmatched to any gene: 8. From germline, CDR1 is SGHDN and CDR2 FVKESK. The CDR3 runs to 15 residues. CDR3 DNA sequence: TGTGCCAGCAGCCGACTTCCGGGACAGGGCAACACCATATATTTT. Its translation: CASSRLPGQGNTIYF.

CDR3 protein: CSVLPTSGRLSEQYF. The CDR3 coding sequence is TGCAGCGTTCTCCCCACTAGCGGGAGGCTCTCCGAGCAGTACTTC. J is TRBJ2-7 and V is TRBV29-1, with 12 bases fitting TRBD2. Germline CDR1 reads SQVTM; CDR2 reads ANQGSEA. The length of the CDR3 is 15 residues. V was pared by 5 bases and J by 6 bases, with 11 bases of the junction left unmatched.

The chain combines TRBV28 with TRBJ1-4, with D perhaps matching TRBD1 (5 bases). The CDR3 is made up of 13 amino acids. Germline V gene data show CDR1 as MDHEN and CDR2 as SYDVKM. Trimming stripped 4 bases from V and 10 bases from J, with 13 bases between. The CDR3 sequence is CASSSPRGVKLFF. CDR3 coding DNA: TGTGCCAGCAGTTCCCCAAGGGGTGTAAAACTGTTTTTT.

Concerning this clone itself: The germline gene is not matched at one end of the junction; a read error may be the cause. J is TRBJ1-5 and V is TRBV19, with unresolved D. The germline gives CDR1 LNHDA, CDR2 SQIVND (reference sequence). The CDR3 sequence is 12 residues long. CDR3 residues: CASSSRNLPQHF. The DNA of the CDR3 is TGTGCCAGTAGTTCCCGCAATCTGCCCCAGCATTTT.

The CDR3 sequence is CASRHAGRQNEKLFF. The DNA for the CDR3 is TGTGCCAGCCGGCACGCCGGACGGCAGAATGAAAAACTGTTTTTT. The rearrangement links TRBV21-1 to TRBJ1-4. TRBV21-1 is tagged as a pseudogene. There are 15 residues in the CDR3.

This chain connects TRBV18 to TRBJ2-3; 7 nucleotides line up with TRBD2. This CDR3 spans 14 amino acids. Germline-derived CDR1 and CDR2 are KGHSH and LQKENI. V lost 0 bases, J lost 6 bases, and 3 bases stayed unmatched. CDR3 sequence (DNA): TGTGCCAGCTCACCACCAATGCGGGAGGATACGCAGTATTTT. Amino acids: CASSPPMREDTQYF. Looking up the rest from reference TRBV18 and TRBJ2-3 gives the full variable domain: NAGVMQNPRHLVRRRGQEARLRCSPMKGHSHVYWYRQLPEEGLKFMVYLQKENIIDESGMPKERFSAEFPKEGPSILRIQQVVRGDSAAYFCASSPPMREDTQYFGPGTRLTVL.